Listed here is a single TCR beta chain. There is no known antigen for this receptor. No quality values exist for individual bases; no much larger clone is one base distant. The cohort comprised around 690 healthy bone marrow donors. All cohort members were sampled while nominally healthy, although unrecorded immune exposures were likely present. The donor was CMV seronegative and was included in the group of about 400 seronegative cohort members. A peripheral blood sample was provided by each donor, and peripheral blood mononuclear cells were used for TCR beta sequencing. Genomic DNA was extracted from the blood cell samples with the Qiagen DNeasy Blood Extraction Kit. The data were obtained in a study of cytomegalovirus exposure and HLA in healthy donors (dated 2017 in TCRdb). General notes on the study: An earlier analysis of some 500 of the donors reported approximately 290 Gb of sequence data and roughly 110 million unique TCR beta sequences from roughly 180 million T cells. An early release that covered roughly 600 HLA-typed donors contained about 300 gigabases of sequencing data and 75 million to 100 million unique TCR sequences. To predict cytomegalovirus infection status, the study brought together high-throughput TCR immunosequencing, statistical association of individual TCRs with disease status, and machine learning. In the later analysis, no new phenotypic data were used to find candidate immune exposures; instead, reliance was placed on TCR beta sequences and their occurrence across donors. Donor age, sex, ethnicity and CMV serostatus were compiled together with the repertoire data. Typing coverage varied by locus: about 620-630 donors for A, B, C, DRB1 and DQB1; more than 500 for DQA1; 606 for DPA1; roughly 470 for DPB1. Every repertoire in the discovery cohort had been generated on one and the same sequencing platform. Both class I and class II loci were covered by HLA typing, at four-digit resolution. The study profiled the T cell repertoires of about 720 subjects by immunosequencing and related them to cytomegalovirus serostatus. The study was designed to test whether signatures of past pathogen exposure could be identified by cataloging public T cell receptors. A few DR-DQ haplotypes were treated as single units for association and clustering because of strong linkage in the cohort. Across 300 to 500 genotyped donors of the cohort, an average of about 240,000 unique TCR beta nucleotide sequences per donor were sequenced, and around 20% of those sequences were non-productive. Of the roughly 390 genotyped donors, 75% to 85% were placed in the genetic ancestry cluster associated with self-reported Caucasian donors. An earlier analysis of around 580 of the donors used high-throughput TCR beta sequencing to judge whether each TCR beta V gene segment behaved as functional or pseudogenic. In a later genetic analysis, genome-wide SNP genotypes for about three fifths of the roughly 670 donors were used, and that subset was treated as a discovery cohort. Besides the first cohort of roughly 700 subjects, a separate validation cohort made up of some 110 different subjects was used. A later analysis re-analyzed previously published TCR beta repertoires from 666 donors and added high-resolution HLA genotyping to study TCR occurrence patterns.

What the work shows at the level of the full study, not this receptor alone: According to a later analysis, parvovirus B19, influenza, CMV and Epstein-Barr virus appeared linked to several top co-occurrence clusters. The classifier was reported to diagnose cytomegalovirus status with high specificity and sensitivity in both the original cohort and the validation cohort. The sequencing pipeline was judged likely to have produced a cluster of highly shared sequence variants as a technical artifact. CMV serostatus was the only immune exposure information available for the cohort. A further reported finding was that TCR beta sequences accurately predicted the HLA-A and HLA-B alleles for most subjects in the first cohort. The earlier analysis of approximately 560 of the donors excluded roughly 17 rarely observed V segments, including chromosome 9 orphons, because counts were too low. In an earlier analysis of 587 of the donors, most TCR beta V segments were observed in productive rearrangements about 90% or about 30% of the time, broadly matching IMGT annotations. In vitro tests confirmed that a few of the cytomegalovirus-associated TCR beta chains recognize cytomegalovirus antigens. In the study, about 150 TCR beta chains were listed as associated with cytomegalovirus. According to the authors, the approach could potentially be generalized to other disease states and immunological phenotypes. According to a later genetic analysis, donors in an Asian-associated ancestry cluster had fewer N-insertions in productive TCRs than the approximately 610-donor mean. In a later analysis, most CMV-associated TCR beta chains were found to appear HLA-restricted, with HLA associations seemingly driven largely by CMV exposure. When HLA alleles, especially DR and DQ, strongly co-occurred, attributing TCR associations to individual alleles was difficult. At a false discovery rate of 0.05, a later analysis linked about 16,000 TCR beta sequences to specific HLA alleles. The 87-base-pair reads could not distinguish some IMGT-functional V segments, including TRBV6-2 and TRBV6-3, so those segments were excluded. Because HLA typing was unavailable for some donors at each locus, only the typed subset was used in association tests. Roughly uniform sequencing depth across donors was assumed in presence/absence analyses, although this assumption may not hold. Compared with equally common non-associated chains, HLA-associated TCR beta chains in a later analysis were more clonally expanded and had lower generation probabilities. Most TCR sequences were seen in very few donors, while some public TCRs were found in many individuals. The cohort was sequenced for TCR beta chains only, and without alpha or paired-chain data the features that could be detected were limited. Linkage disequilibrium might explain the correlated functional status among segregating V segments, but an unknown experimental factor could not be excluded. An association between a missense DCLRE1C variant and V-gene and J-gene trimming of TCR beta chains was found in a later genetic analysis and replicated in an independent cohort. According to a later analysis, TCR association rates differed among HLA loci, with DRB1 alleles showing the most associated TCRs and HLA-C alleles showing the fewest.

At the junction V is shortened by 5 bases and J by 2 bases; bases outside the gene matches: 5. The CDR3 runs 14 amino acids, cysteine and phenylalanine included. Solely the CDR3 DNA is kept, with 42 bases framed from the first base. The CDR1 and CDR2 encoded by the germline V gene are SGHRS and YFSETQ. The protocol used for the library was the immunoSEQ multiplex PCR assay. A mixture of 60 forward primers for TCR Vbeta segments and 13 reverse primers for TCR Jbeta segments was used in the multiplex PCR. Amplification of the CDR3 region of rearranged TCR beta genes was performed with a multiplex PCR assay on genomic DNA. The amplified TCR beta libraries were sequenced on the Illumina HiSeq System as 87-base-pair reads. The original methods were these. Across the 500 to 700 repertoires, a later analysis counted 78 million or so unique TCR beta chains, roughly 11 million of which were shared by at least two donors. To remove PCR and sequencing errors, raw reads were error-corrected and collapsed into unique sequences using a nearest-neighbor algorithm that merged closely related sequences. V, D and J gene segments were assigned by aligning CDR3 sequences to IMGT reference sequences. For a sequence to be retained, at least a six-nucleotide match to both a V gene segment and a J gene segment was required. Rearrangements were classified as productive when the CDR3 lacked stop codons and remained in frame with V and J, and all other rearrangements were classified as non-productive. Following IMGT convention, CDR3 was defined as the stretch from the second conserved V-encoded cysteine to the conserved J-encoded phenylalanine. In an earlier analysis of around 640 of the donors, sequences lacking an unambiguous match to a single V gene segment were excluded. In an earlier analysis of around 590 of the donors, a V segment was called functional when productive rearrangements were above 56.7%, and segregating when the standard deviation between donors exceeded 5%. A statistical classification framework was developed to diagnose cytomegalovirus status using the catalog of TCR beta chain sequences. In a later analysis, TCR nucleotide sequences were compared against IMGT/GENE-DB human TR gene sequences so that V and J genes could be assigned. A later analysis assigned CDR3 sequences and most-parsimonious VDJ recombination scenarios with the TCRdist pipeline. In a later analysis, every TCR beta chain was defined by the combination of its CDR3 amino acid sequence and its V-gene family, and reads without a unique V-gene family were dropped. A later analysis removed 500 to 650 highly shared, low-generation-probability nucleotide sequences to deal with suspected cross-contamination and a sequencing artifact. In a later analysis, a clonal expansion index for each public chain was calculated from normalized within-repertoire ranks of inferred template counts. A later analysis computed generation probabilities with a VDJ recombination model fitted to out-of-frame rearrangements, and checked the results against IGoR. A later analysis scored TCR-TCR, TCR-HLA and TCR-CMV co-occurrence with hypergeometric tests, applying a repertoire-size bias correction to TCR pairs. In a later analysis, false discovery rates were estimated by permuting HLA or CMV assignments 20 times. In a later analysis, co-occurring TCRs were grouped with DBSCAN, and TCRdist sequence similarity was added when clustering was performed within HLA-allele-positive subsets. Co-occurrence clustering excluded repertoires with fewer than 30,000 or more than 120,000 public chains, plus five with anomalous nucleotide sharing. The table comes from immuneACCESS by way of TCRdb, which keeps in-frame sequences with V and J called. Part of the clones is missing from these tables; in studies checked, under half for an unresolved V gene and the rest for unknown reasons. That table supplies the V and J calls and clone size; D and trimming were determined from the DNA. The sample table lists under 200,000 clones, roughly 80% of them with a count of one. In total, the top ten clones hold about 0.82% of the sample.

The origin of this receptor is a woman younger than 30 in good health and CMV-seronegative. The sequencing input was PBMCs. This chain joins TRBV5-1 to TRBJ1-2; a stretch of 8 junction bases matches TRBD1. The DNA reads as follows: TGCGCCAGCAGTTTTGGACAGGGAAACTATGGCTACACCTTC. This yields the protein CASSFGQGNYGYTF.